What follows are 27 T cell receptor beta chains derived from one specimen sequenced in a study of T-cell reconstitution after alpha-beta-depleted transplantation in children listed by TCRdb under 2016. Preparation of the library involved PCR. This sample was sequenced with an Illumina HiSeq 2500. TCR libraries were prepared with molecular barcoding, using unique molecular identifiers to normalize TCRbeta repertoire quantification. The public reads were quality trimmed at Q25 with fastp and then assembled into clones with MiXCR by TCRdb, keeping productive beta chains. Each record represents a unique CDR3 protein, reported with the most common genes and DNA among its rows. Within this sample are about 200,000 distinct CDR3 sequences, with about 14% of them counted one time only. The ten largest clones add up to less than 15% of the sample. The material sequenced was PBMCs from the stem cell graft donor, taken from the stem cell graft. The receptors stem from a human donor who donated a stem cell graft to a child with acute lymphoblastic leukemia.

This clonotype was seen at least ten times. This chain joins TRBV12-3 or TRBV12-4 and TRBJ2-1, with D tentatively TRBD1 (5 bases). The length of the CDR3 is 16 residues. Trimming removed 5 bases from V and 8 bases from J, with 22 bases in between. The CDR3 bases are TGTGCCAGCAGTGAATCGGGCAGGGCCCGAGGATATGAGCAGTTCTTC. It is translated as CASSESGRARGYEQFF.

This clonotype was detected many times. V gene TRBV20-1 combines with J gene TRBJ1-1, with no clear D. Trimming removed 4 bases from V and 1 base from J, with 10 bases in between. There are 13 residues in the CDR3. The germline V gene has CDR1 DFQATT and CDR2 SNEGSKA (reference sequence). Here the CDR3 DNA reads TGCAGTGCTACCCCCCTACCGAACACTGAAGCTTTCTTT. Its translation: CSATPLPNTEAFF.

The sample holds many counts of this clonotype. V is TRBV11-3 and J is TRBJ2-7; 9 bases are a match to TRBD2. The germline V gene has CDR1 SGHNT and CDR2 YENEEA. V trimming: 5 bases; J trimming: 4 bases; junction bases outside the gene matches: 12. CDR3 size: 16 residues. In DNA, the CDR3 is TGTGCCAGCAGCCCCCCCCAAGCGGGAGGTGGGTACGAGCAGTACTTC. It codes for CASSPPQAGGGYEQYF.

This clonotype was detected ten times or more. This rearrangement joins TRBV29-1 to TRBJ2-1, with D uncertain. The CDR3 is made up of 12 amino acids. Trimming cost V 5 bases and J 7 bases, with 12 bases left between them. CDR1 is SQVTM, CDR2 ANQGSEA, per germline. CDR3 in DNA: TGCAGCGTTCACCTAGACGAAAATGAGCAGTTCTTC. It encodes CSVHLDENEQFF.

There are many counts of this clonotype. Germline and junction disagree at one end, which may indicate a read error. J is TRBJ2-3 and V is TRBV7-6; D might be TRBD1 (6 bases). Germline values: CDR1 SGHVS, CDR2 FNYEAQ. This CDR3 spans 14 amino acids. CDR3 in amino acids: CASSSRGGTDTQYF. As DNA, the CDR3 is TGCGCCAGCAGCTCCAGGGGTGGGACAGATACGCAGTATTTT.

This clonotype was counted many times. The chain links TRBV5-1 to TRBJ2-3; tentatively, D is TRBD2 (6 bases). The CDR3 is 15 amino acids. Per the germline V gene, CDR1 is SGHRS and CDR2 is YFSETQ. Trimming took 1 base from V and 6 from J, leaving 15 bases between them. CDR3 DNA: TGCGCCAGCAGCTTGAGAGGAGGGTTGGGGGATACGCAGTATTTT. Encoded protein: CASSLRGGLGDTQYF. The whole variable domain, filled in from reference TRBV5-1 and TRBJ2-3, reads KAGVTQTPRYLIKTRGQQVTLSCSPISGHRSVSWYQQTPGQGLQFLFEYFSETQRNKGNFPGRFSGRQFSNSRSEMNVSTLELGDSALYLCASSLRGGLGDTQYFGPGTRLTVL.

This clonotype came up many times. This chain uses TRBV5-1 with TRBJ2-7; possible D gene TRBD2, 5 bases. V lost 4 bases and J 7 bases, leaving 15 bases between the germline ends. This CDR3 spans 13 amino acids. Per germline, CDR1 SGHRS and CDR2 YFSETQ. The CDR3 coding sequence is TGCGCCAGCAGCCTTGACTTCTCGGGGGAGCAGTACTTC. Translating it yields CASSLDFSGEQYF.

This clonotype was observed at least ten times. V usage is TRBV19 and J usage is TRBJ1-1, with D tentatively TRBD1 (5 bases). Trimming took off 4 bases at V and 1 base at J, with 7 bases between the two ends. Germline assignment: CDR1 LNHDA and CDR2 SQIVND (reference sequence). The CDR3 is made up of 13 amino acids. This CDR3 is CASSNTGNTEAFF. CDR3 DNA: TGTGCCAGTAGTAACACAGGGAACACTGAAGCTTTCTTT.

The sample holds many counts of this clonotype. The chain couples TRBV10-3 to TRBJ2-2, with 7 bases fitting TRBD1. The CDR3 contains 13 residues. The germline gives CDR1 ENHRY, CDR2 SYGVKD. The CDR3 bases are TGTATTACCGGGACAGAGAACACCGGGGAGCTGTTTTTT. This codes for CITGTENTGELFF.

CDR3 region: CASSLEQATNEKLFF. CDR3 nucleotide sequence: TGTGCCAGCAGCTTGGAGCAGGCAACTAATGAAAAACTGTTTTTT. This chain connects TRBV5-4 to TRBJ1-4; D unresolved. Deletions cut 0 bases from V and 0 bases from J, with 6 bases between. The CDR3 contains 15 residues. Germline V lookup: CDR1 SGHNT, CDR2 YYREEE (reference sequence). The variable domain in full, completed from reference TRBV5-4 and TRBJ1-4, reads ETGVTQSPTHLIKTRGQQVTLRCSSQSGHNTVSWYQQALGQGPQFIFQYYREEENGRGNFPPRFSGLQFPNYSSELNVNALELDDSALYLCASSLEQATNEKLFFGSGTQLSVL.

The V call is TRBV30, the J call TRBJ2-7; D may be TRBD2 (5 bases). CDR1 GTSNPN and CDR2 SVGIG come from the germline V gene (reference sequence). This CDR3 comprises 14 residues. With 2 bases removed from V and 3 bases from J, the gap between germline ends came to 14 bases. CDR3 nucleotide sequence: TGTGCCTGGAGTTTTGGGCTAGCCAACTACGAGCAGTACTTC. This codes for CAWSFGLANYEQYF.

The J gene is TRBJ2-3, the V gene TRBV10-3; possible D gene TRBD1, 6 bases. The CDR3 sequence is 15 residues long. CDR1 is ENHRY, CDR2 SYGVKD, per germline. With 3 bases removed from V and 0 bases from J, the gap between germline ends came to 10 bases. The DNA of the CDR3 is TGTGCCATCAGTGATATCGGACAGAGCACAGATACGCAGTATTTT. Translated: CAISDIGQSTDTQYF.

In this sample, this clonotype turned up many times. CDR3 protein: CASSLARGATDTQYF. In DNA, the CDR3 is TGCGCCAGCAGCTTGGCCCGAGGGGCCACAGATACGCAGTATTTT. V usage is TRBV5-1 and J usage is TRBJ2-3; D might be TRBD1 or TRBD2, each matching 5 bases. Trimming stripped 0 bases from V and 2 bases from J, with 10 bases between. Per germline, CDR1 SGHRS and CDR2 YFSETQ. This CDR3 region has 15 residues.

This clonotype was seen a few times. The V gene is TRBV24-1, the J gene TRBJ2-2, with TRBD1 identical over 7 bases. Germline trimming cut 9 bases from V and 3 bases from J; bases unmatched to any gene: 6. Germline V lookup: CDR1 KGHDR, CDR2 SFDVKD. This CDR3 is 14 amino acids long. The CDR3 nucleotides read TGTGCCACCGCAGAGACAGGGTACACCGGGGAGCTGTTTTTT. Amino acids: CATAETGYTGELFF.

This clonotype was seen at least ten times. The V call is TRBV20-1, the J call TRBJ2-3; TRBD2 matches at 10 bases. V trimming: 3 bases; J trimming: 1 base; junction bases outside the gene matches: 7. Germline values: CDR1 DFQATT, CDR2 SNEGSKA (reference sequence). The CDR3 has 16 amino acids. CDR3 sequence: CSASIYLAGGTDTQYF. CDR3 DNA: TGCAGTGCTAGTATCTACCTAGCGGGAGGCACAGATACGCAGTATTTT.

This clonotype occurred many times. The CDR3 coding sequence is TGTGCCAGCAGTTTGGGGGTGGCCTATAATTCACCCCTCCACTTT. It codes for CASSLGVAYNSPLHF. The chain couples TRBV28 to TRBJ1-6, with D possibly matching TRBD1 (5 bases). Germline assignment: CDR1 MDHEN and CDR2 SYDVKM. The V end was cut by 3 bases, the J end by 2 bases, with 8 bases between. This CDR3 contains 15 residues.

This clonotype came up many times. The chain uses TRBV12-3 or TRBV12-4 and TRBJ1-2; TRBD1 matches 9 bases. Germline trimming cut 4 bases from V and 4 bases from J; bases unmatched to any gene: 4. The CDR3 is made up of 14 amino acids. CDR3 DNA: TGTGCCAGCAGTTCACTGGGACAGGGCTATGGCTACACCTTC. This encodes CASSSLGQGYGYTF.

To note about this clonotype: Compared with germline, one end of the junction differs, possibly owing to a read error. The J gene is TRBJ2-3, the V gene TRBV11-2; possibly TRBD2 for D (6 bases). Germline values: CDR1 SGHAT, CDR2 FQNNGV. The CDR3 totals 16 residues. CDR3 in DNA: TGTACCAGCAGCCCCGGGGGACTTTCTAGCACAGATACGCAGTATTTT. This sequence encodes CTSSPGGLSSTDTQYF.

This clonotype has at least ten counts. The chain is built from TRBV30 and TRBJ2-7, with 7 bases aligning to TRBD2. Germline values: CDR1 GTSNPN, CDR2 SVGIG (reference sequence). The CDR3 has 11 amino acids. V dropped 1 base and J dropped 9; count of bases not matched to a gene: 3. This CDR3 is CAWSAAGVQYF. In nucleotides, the CDR3 is TGTGCCTGGAGTGCTGCGGGGGTGCAGTACTTC.

This clonotype was observed many times. The chain recombines TRBV7-6 with TRBJ1-4, with 10 bases matching TRBD1. V shed 3 bases, J shed 17 bases, and the junction held 6 bases outside the gene matches. The CDR3 runs to 12 residues. Germline loops: CDR1 SGHVS, CDR2 FNYEAQ. The chain's CDR3 is CASSFDRGRIFF. The DNA of the CDR3 is TGTGCCAGCAGCTTTGACAGGGGGCGAATCTTTTTT.

The genes are TRBV25-1 and TRBJ2-7; a possible D gene is TRBD1 (5 bases). Germline CDR1 and CDR2: MGHDK and SYGVNS. The V end lost 3 bases, the J end lost 4 bases, and 13 bases lay between the germline ends. The CDR3 is 14 residues long. CDR3 region: CASSDTGFRYEQYF. Here the CDR3 DNA reads TGTGCCAGCAGTGATACAGGTTTCCGATACGAGCAGTACTTC.

This clonotype has a count of ten or more. J is TRBJ2-3 and V is TRBV9, with no clear D. Deletions cut 4 bases from V and 5 bases from J, with 14 bases between. Germline V gene lookup returns CDR1 SGDLS and CDR2 YYNGEE. CDR3 length: 14 residues. Written as DNA, the CDR3 is TGTGCCAGCAGCCCCCGGGTGTGGGAAGATACGCAGTATTTT. Protein: CASSPRVWEDTQYF.

This chain links TRBV3-1 with TRBJ2-1; tentatively, D is TRBD2 (5 bases). V was cut by 5 bases and J by 6 bases, with 14 bases left in between. The CDR3 is 14 amino acids. Germline lookup yields CDR1 LGHDT and CDR2 YNNKEL (reference sequence). The CDR3 protein is CASSFSRGFNEQFF. The CDR3 DNA follows: TGTGCCAGCAGCTTCAGTCGGGGATTCAATGAGCAGTTCTTC.

This chain uses TRBV20-1 with TRBJ2-7, with TRBD2 identical over 12 bases. Germline loops: CDR1 DFQATT, CDR2 SNEGSKA (reference sequence). CDR3 size: 15 residues. V lost 6 bases to trimming and J lost 2 bases; unmatched junction nucleotides: 8. The CDR3 DNA follows: TGCAGTGCCTTCCCGACTAGCGGGAGCACCTACGAGCAGTACTTC. It translates to CSAFPTSGSTYEQYF.

This clonotype was seen ten or more times. The rearrangement joins TRBV14 to TRBJ1-1; D is unresolved. The V end was cut by 1 base, the J end by 3 bases, with 15 bases between. Germline V CDR1 and CDR2: SGHDN, FVKESK. The length of the CDR3 is 16 residues. CDR3 in amino acids: CASSQGGQGWDTEAFF. The CDR3 DNA is TGTGCCAGCAGCCAAGGTGGCCAAGGGTGGGACACTGAAGCTTTCTTT.

This clonotype was seen a handful of times. The germline gene is not matched at one end of the junction; a read error may be the cause. The chain has TRBV4-1 and TRBJ1-2; possibly TRBD1 for D (6 bases). This CDR3 contains 16 residues. CDR1 is MGHRA, CDR2 YSYEKL, per germline. The CDR3, as DNA: TGCGCCAGCAGTCAAGTATTCCAGGGGTCTAGCCATGGCTACACCTTC. Amino acid sequence: CASSQVFQGSSHGYTF.

This clonotype was seen at least ten times. The rearrangement uses TRBV29-1 and TRBJ2-2; D might be TRBD2 (5 bases). The CDR3 spans 12 residues. Trimming took 7 bases from V and 4 from J, leaving 10 bases between them. Germline CDR1 reads SQVTM; CDR2 reads ANQGSEA. The CDR3 DNA reads TGCAGCGGGGCAGAGGGCACCGGGGAGCTGTTTTTT. Residues: CSGAEGTGELFF.